These 6 T cell receptor beta chains came from one sample sequenced in a study of cytomegalovirus exposure and HLA in healthy donors. A multiplex PCR was run with 60 Vbeta primers and 13 Jbeta primers. Measured with immunoSEQ multiplex PCR; TCRdb has only the in-frame clones, and not every one. The sample lists about 160,000 clones; over 70% were seen once. The sequencing input was PBMCs. The receptors originated from a man aged 30-40 years in good health and CMV-seronegative.

This chain connects TRBV6-1 to TRBJ1-1; D may be TRBD1 (6 bases). This CDR3 contains 15 residues. CDR1 MNHNS and CDR2 SASEGT come from the germline V gene. V gave up 1 base and J gave up 5 bases, with 14 bases separating them. The CDR3 DNA reads as TGTGCCAGCAGTGAAGTCCAGGGGAAGGGGACTGAAGCTTTCTTT. Its translation: CASSEVQGKGTEAFF.

The CDR3 is CASSQDIQGGPTSNYGYTF. CDR3 nucleotides: TGCGCCAGCAGCCAAGATATCCAGGGCGGCCCTACTTCTAACTATGGCTACACCTTC. The gene calls are TRBV4-3 and TRBJ1-2, with D possibly matching TRBD1 (5 bases). The V end was cut by 0 bases, the J end by 0 bases, with 20 bases between. CDR1 LGHNA and CDR2 YSLEER come from the germline V gene. This CDR3 region has 19 residues.

The CDR3 DNA sequence: TGTGCCAGCAGTCCCGGACAGGGCGGCACCGGGGAGCTGTTTTTT. The encoded protein is CASSPGQGGTGELFF. J is TRBJ2-2 and V is TRBV27; 8 bases are shared with TRBD1. The V gene's germline CDR1 is MNHEY and CDR2 SMNVEV (reference sequence). CDR3 length equals 15 residues. V gave up 5 bases and J gave up 4 bases; unmatched junction bases: 6.

On this clone: At one end, the junction sequence differs from germline, possibly due to a read error. The rearrangement uses TRBV7-9 and TRBJ2-2, with D tentatively TRBD2 (6 bases). Per the germline V gene, CDR1 is SEHNR and CDR2 is FQNEAQ (reference sequence). The CDR3 length is 16 residues. CDR3 in DNA: TGTGCCAGCAGATTAGGACTAACCTCGAACACCGGGGAGCTGTTTTTT. Protein product: CASRLGLTSNTGELFF. Based on the CDR3 plus reference TRBV7-9 and TRBJ2-2, the full variable domain is DTGVSQNPRHKITKRGQNVTFRCDPISEHNRLYWYRQTLGQGPEFLTYFQNEAQLEKSRLLSDRFSAERPKGSFSTLEIQRTEQGDSAMYLCASRLGLTSNTGELFFGEGSRLTVL.

This sequence joins TRBV11-2 and TRBJ2-7; 12 nucleotides agree with TRBD2. CDR1 SGHAT and CDR2 FQNNGV come from the germline V gene. V lost 7 bases to trimming and J lost 3 bases; unmatched junction nucleotides: 1. The CDR3 has 13 residues. The CDR3 protein is CASTTSGSYEQYF. The DNA of the CDR3 is TGTGCCAGCACGACTAGCGGGAGCTACGAGCAGTACTTC.

The rearrangement links TRBV7-6 to TRBJ2-7, with D tentatively TRBD1 (6 bases). The CDR3 consists of 17 residues. V dropped 1 base and J dropped 6 bases, with 22 bases sitting between them. Germline loops: CDR1 SGHVS, CDR2 FNYEAQ. CDR3 nucleotides: TGTGCCAGCAGCTTAGGGGTATGGACAGTGTCACCCTGCGAGCAGTACTTC. It yields the protein CASSLGVWTVSPCEQYF.